The clone carrying this T cell receptor (beta chain) occurred many times. The target antigen is unknown. These data are taken from a study of T cell repertoires in cytomegalovirus infection. Overall study: From public TCR beta signatures came an indication of both CMV infection and matching HLA type.

TCRdb re-called the reads with MiXCR, one entry per CDR3 protein. The sample yields around 280,000 distinct CDR3 sequences, approximately 10% seen once. This CDR3 region has 15 residues. Per germline, CDR1 SGHKS and CDR2 YYEKEE (reference sequence). Losses at the gene ends were 6 bases for V and 1 base for J; bases not matched to a gene: 9. Whole-study results and caveats: Summed frequency of shared TCR beta families picked out CMV carriers who also had the relevant HLA. HLA-C-restricted CMV-specific TCR beta clonotypes were dominant in the ex vivo response.

The V and J genes are TRBV5-5 and TRBJ2-5, with 7 bases that match TRBD1. The receptor was derived from a human donor in good health (CMV status not recorded). Some clones in this sample may be carry-over from other donors' samples. The sequenced sample consisted of PBMCs. The CDR3 here is CASTPTGPIQETQYF. CDR3 bases: TGTGCCAGCACCCCGACAGGGCCTATCCAAGAGACCCAGTACTTC.